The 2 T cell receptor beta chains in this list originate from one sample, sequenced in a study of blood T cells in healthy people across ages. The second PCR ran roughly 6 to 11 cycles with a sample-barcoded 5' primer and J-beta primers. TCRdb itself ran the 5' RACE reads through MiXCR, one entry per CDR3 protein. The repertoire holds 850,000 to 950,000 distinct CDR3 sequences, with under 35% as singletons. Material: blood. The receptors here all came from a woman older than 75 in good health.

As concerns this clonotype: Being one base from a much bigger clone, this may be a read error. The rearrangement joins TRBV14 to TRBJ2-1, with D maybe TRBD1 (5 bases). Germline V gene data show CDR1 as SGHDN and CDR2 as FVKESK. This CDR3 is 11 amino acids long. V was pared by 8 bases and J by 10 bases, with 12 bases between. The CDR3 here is CASGPPGEQFF. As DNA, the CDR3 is TGTGCCAGCGGTCCCCCAGGGGAGCAGTTCTTC.

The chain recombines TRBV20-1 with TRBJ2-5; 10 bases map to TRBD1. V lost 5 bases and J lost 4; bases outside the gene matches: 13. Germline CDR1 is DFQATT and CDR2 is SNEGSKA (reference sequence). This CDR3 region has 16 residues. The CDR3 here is CSAVGTGEFWGETQYF. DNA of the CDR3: TGCAGTGCTGTCGGGACAGGGGAATTTTGGGGAGAGACCCAGTACTTC.